The clone carrying this TCR beta chain occurred a few times. These data come from a study of blood T cell repertoires in COVID-19. Trimming removed 4 bases from V and 3 bases from J, with 15 bases in between. This CDR3 spans 15 amino acids. From germline, CDR1 is WNHNN and CDR2 SYGVQD (reference sequence). Data came from immunoSEQ multiplex PCR; TCRdb stores just in-frame clones and leaves some out. This repertoire shows over 150,000 clones, 80% to 85% found once; its top ten account for 11%. The receptor was derived from a man in his sixties or seventies with active or convalescent COVID-19. This chain connects TRBV10-1 to TRBJ1-2, with D possibly being TRBD1 (6 bases). The sample consisted of peripheral blood. CDR3 sequence: CASSASASGDYGYTF. Here the CDR3 DNA reads TGCGCCAGCAGTGCGTCGGCGTCAGGGGACTATGGCTACACCTTC.